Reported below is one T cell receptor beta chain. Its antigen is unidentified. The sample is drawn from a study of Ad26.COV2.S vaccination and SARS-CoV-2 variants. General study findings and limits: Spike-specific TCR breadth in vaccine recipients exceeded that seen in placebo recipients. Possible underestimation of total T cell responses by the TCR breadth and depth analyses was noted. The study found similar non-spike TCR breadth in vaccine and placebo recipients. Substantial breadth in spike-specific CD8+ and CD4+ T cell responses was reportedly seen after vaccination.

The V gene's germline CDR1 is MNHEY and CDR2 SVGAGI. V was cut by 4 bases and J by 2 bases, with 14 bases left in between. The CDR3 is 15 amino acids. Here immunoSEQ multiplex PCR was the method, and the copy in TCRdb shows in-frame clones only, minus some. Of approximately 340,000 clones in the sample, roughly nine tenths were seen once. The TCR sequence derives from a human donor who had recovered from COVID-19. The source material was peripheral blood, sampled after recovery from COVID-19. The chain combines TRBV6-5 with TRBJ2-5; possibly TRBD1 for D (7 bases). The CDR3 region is CASSSAGGIQETQYF. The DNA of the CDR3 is TGTGCCAGCAGTTCCGCAGGGGGGATTCAAGAGACCCAGTACTTC.